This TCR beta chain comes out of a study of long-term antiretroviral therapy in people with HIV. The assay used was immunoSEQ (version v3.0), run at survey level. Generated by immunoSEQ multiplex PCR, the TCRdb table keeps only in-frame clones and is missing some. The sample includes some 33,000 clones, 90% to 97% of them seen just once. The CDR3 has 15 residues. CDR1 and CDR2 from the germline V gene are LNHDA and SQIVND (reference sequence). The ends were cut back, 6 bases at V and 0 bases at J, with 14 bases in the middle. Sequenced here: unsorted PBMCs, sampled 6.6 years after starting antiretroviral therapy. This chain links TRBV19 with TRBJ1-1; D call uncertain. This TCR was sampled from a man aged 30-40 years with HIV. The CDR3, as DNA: TGTGCCAGTAGAATCGCCCAGTCCATGAACACTGAAGCTTTCTTT. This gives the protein CASRIAQSMNTEAFF.